Sequencing of this T cell receptor (beta chain) was carried out in a study of shared clonotypes between healthy human individuals. In the original processing: Sequence data from immunoSEQ were junction-only and lacked quality scores; consequently, filtering differed. TCRdb's copy holds only in-frame clones and misses some; the assay was immunoSEQ multiplex PCR. V, J and clone size are those of that table, while D and trimming were read from the DNA. The sample shows more than 2 million clones, 80% to 95% of them seen only once. Per the germline V gene, CDR1 is MNHEY and CDR2 is SMNVEV (reference sequence). The CDR3 is made up of 9 amino acids. V dropped 8 bases and J dropped 8 bases, with 3 bases sitting between them. Findings and limits, study-wide: The study generally estimated greater richness for naive than memory subsets.

CD45RO-negative cells were positively selected for CCR7, leaving out terminally differentiated effector memory CD45RA+ cells. A note on this clone: Its target is not known.

The material sequenced was naive CD8+ T cells from PBMCs. This clonotype was sampled from a man aged 18-30 years in good health. Some clones in this sample may be carry-over from other donors' samples. The gene calls are TRBV27 and TRBJ1-4; D gene ambiguous. The CDR3 DNA reads TGTGCCAGCGGGGAAAAACTGTTTTTT. It specifies CASGEKLFF.